This T cell receptor beta chain appears in the sequencing data of a study of regulatory T cells in long-lasting Graves disease. General study results and limits: There were preferences for TRBV28, TRBJ1-2 and TRBJ2-5 in persistent disease.

With iRepertoire HTBI primers and Arm-PCR of CDR3 regions, TCR beta libraries were built. Source study methods: Spanning all samples, the identified segments comprised over 50 TRBV and fewer than 15 TRBJ. TCRdb reprocessed the multiplex PCR reads with MiXCR, giving one entry per CDR3 protein. Here the V and J calls rest on TCRdb's processing, not on the authors' analysis. The sample lists 400,000 to 550,000 distinct CDR3 sequences; more than 13% were seen once. This clonotype came up many times. Its antigen is still unknown. Time point specified: newly diagnosed GD, antithyroid drugs for less than 3 months. With RNA extracted from PBMCs as input, the TCR library was made. Patients of an endocrinology department in Xi'an, China, were included. V was clipped by 2 bases and J by 3 bases, with 10 bases between them. Germline CDR1 reads SQVTM; CDR2 reads ANQGSEA. CDR3 length equals 13 residues. Separately, the same data were catalogued under a study of T cells in Graves' hyperthyroidism and ophthalmopathy.

The chain employs TRBV29-1 and TRBJ2-5, with D unclear. The receptor comes from a woman aged 25 to 45 with Graves disease. This material consisted of peripheral blood mononuclear cells (PBMCs), taken at new diagnosis, from a patient treated with antithyroid drugs. The CDR3 sequence is CSVESHTEETQYF. The CDR3 coding sequence is TGCAGCGTTGAAAGCCACACTGAAGAGACCCAGTACTTC.